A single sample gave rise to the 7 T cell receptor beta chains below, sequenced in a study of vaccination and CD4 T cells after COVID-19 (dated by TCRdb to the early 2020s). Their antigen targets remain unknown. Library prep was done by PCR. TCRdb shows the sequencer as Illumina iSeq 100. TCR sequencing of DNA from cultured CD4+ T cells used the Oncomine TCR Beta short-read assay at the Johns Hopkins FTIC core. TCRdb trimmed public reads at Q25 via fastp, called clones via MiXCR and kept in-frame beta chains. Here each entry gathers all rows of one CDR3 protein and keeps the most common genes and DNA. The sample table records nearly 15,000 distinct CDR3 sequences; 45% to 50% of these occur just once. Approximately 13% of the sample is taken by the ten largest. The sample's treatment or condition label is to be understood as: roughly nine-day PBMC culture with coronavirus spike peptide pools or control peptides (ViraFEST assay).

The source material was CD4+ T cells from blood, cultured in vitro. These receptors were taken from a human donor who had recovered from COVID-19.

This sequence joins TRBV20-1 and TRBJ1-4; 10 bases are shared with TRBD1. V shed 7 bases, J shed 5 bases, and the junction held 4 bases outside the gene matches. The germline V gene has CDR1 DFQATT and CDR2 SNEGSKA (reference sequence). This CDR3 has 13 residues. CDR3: CSVRGQGNEKLFF. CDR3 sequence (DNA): TGCAGTGTGAGGGGACAGGGGAATGAAAAACTGTTTTTT.

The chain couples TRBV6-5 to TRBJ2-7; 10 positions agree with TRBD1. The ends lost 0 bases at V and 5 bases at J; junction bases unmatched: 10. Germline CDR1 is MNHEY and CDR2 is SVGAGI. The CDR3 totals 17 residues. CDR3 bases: TGTGCCAGCAGTTACTCGAGGATGGGGACAGGGGTTCACGAGCAGTACTTC. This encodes CASSYSRMGTGVHEQYF.

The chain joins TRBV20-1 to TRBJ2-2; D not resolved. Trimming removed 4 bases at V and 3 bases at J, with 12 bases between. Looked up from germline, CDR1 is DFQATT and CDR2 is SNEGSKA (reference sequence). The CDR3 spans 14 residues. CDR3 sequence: CSATQEAYTGELFF. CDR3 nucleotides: TGCAGTGCTACGCAAGAAGCCTACACCGGGGAGCTGTTTTTT.

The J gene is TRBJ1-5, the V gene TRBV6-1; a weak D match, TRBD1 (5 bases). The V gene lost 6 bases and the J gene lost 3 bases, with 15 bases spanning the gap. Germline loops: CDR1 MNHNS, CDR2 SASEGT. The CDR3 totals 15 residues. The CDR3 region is CASSPGTGLNQPQHF. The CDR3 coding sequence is TGTGCCAGCAGCCCCGGGACGGGCCTCAATCAGCCCCAGCATTTT.

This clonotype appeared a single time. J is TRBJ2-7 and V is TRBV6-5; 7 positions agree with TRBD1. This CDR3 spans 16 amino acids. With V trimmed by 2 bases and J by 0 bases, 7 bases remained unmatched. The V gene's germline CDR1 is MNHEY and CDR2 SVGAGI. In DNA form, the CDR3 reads TGTGCCAGCAGTTACGGGACAGAAAGGAGCTCCTACGAGCAGTACTTC. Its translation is CASSYGTERSSYEQYF.

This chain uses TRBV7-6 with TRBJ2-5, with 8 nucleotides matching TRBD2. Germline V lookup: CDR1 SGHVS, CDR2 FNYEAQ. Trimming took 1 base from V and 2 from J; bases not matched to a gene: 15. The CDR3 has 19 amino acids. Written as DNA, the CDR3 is TGTGCCAGCAGCTTAGATCGACAGTTAAAGAGCGGGGGACAAGAGACCCAGTACTTC. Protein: CASSLDRQLKSGGQETQYF.

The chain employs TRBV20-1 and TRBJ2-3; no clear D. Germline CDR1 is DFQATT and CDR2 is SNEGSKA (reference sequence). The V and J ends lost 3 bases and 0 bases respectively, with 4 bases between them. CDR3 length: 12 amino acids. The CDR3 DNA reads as TGCAGTGCTAGTATTAGCACAGATACGCAGTATTTT. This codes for CSASISTDTQYF.